This is a list of T cell receptor beta chains from one sample in a study of blood T cell repertoires in COVID-19. Sequencing used immunoSEQ multiplex PCR; TCRdb keeps in-frame clones, though not all of them. The table has some 120,000 clones, around 90% seen once. Specimen: peripheral blood. Receptors were obtained from a man aged 45-65 years with active COVID-19. Both conserved end residues are part of each CDR3. D genes are given only for firm matches. Clone size appears in some rows only: once, few, many, or a class for an expanded clone.

d_gene	v_gene	abundance	j_gene	CDR3nt	CDR3aa
TRBD2	TRBV19	NA	TRBJ2-3	TGTGCCAGTATCGACCCGGGAGGCAGCACAGATACGCAGTATTTT	CASIDPGGSTDTQYF
NA	TRBV28	NA	TRBJ1-4	TGTGCCAGCAGTTTACGTCAGGAAAAACTGTTTTTT	CASSLRQEKLFF
TRBD1	TRBV18	NA	TRBJ1-2	TGTGCCAGCTCACCACCAGGGACAGGGGGCAGGTATGGCTACACCTTC	CASSPPGTGGRYGYTF
TRBD1	TRBV30	few	TRBJ1-2	TGTGCCTGGGCCGGACAGGGGCGGAACTATGGCTACACCTTC	CAWAGQGRNYGYTF
TRBD1	TRBV6-5	NA	TRBJ2-1	TGTGCCAGCAGCAGGGACAGGGCCTCCTACAATGAGCAGTTCTTC	CASSRDRASYNEQFF
TRBD2	TRBV5-1	NA	TRBJ2-2	TGCGCCAGCAGCTTCCGGACTAGCGGGAGTTATTACACCGGGGAGCTGTTTTTT	CASSFRTSGSYYTGELFF
NA	TRBV25-1	once	TRBJ2-3	TGTGCCAGCACCTCCTCGCGGGGTAGCACAGATACGCAGTATTTT	CASTSSRGSTDTQYF
NA	TRBV6-5	NA	TRBJ2-1	TGTGCCAGCACGAGGAATACAAACAATGAGCAGTTCTTC	CASTRNTNNEQFF
TRBD1	TRBV5-1	NA	TRBJ2-5	TGCGCCAGCAGCTTGGCCCCACGGACAGGGGGCATAGAGACCCAGTACTTC	CASSLAPRTGGIETQYF
NA	TRBV27	NA	TRBJ1-5	TGTGCCAGCAGTTCCGCGGGTCTAAGCAATCAGCCCCAGCATTTT	CASSSAGLSNQPQHF
TRBD1	TRBV6-6	NA	TRBJ1-1	TGTGCCAGCACCACACAGGGGGCGAACACTGAAGCTTTCTTT	CASTTQGANTEAFF
TRBD2	TRBV3-1/TRBV3-2	NA	TRBJ2-2	TGTGCCAGCAGCCCGGGACTAGCGAGGGCGAACACCGGGGAGCTGTTTTTT	CASSPGLARANTGELFF
NA	TRBV11-2	NA	TRBJ2-5	TGTGCCAGCAGCTTACCGGGTTCGATCCAAGAGACCCAGTACTTC	CASSLPGSIQETQYF
TRBD1	TRBV5-8	once	TRBJ2-1	TGTGCCAGCAGCCTAGGACAGGTTGGGCTCAATGAGCAGTTCTTC	CASSLGQVGLNEQFF
TRBD1	TRBV9	NA	TRBJ1-2	TGTGCCAGCAGCCCTATTACCGGACAGGGGGGTGGCTACACCTTC	CASSPITGQGGGYTF
NA	TRBV11-2	NA	TRBJ2-3	TGTGCCAGCAGCGACCGGGAGCGAAATACGCAGTATTTT	CASSDRERNTQYF
NA	TRBV15	NA	TRBJ2-3	TGTGCCACCAGCAGAGATCGGGGAGATACGCAGTATTTT	CATSRDRGDTQYF
NA	TRBV6-1	NA	TRBJ1-1	TGTGCCAGCAGTGAAGACAGTCTCACTGAAGCTTTCTTT	CASSEDSLTEAFF
TRBD2	TRBV6-6	NA	TRBJ2-7	TGTGCCAGCAGTCCCCGACTAGCGTGGGCCTACGAGCAGTACTTC	CASSPRLAWAYEQYF
NA	TRBV2	NA	TRBJ2-1	TGTGCCAGCAGTGAGTTCGCGCGGATAGAGCAGTTCTTC	CASSEFARIEQFF
NA	TRBV5-5	NA	TRBJ1-2	TGTGCCAGCAGCTTGGCCACCAGGGCCGACTATGGCTACACCTTC	CASSLATRADYGYTF
TRBD1	TRBV11-3	NA	TRBJ2-1	TGTGCCAGCAGCCCGACAGGGGACTGGATGAGGACTACGTTTTTGGATGAGCAGTTCTTC	CASSPTGDWMRTTFLDEQFF
NA	TRBV4-1	NA	TRBJ2-5	TGCGCCAGCAGCCAAGAACTCGGGTTGGGGACCCAGTACTTC	CASSQELGLGTQYF
NA	TRBV28	NA	TRBJ2-1	TGTGCCAGCAGTTTACTAAACCCCAAAGAGCAGTTCTTC	CASSLLNPKEQFF
TRBD1	TRBV27	NA	TRBJ1-2	TGTGCCAGCAGTCCGACAGGGGTTGGAGTCCACTATGGCTACACCTTC	CASSPTGVGVHYGYTF
NA	TRBV5-1	NA	TRBJ1-1	TGCGCCAGCAGCTTATGGACAGCTGCTGAAGCTTTCTTT	CASSLWTAAEAFF
NA	TRBV6-5	NA	TRBJ1-3	TGTGCCAGCAGAGGCGGGGGGAACTCTGGAAACACCATATATTTT	CASRGGGNSGNTIYF
TRBD1	TRBV5-1	NA	TRBJ1-1	TGCGCCAGCAGCTTGGGGACAGGGGAGGTGAACACTGAAGCTTTCTTT	CASSLGTGEVNTEAFF
TRBD2	TRBV11-2	NA	TRBJ2-5	TGTGCCAGCAGCTTAAGACTAGCGGGGGTAGGACAAGAGACCCAGTACTTC	CASSLRLAGVGQETQYF
NA	TRBV3-1/TRBV3-2	NA	TRBJ2-1	TGTGCCAGCATGGCGGACAATGAGCAGTTCTTC	CASMADNEQFF
NA	TRBV6-5	NA	TRBJ1-3	TGTGCCAGCAGTAGAGGGGAGGGAGGAAACACCATATATTTT	CASSRGEGGNTIYF
NA	TRBV13	NA	TRBJ2-3	TGTGCCAGCAGCCCAGGCGCGGGTAGCACAGATACGCAGTATTTT	CASSPGAGSTDTQYF
NA	TRBV10-1	NA	TRBJ2-1	TGCGCCAGCAGTGAGTCGAGGTTTGAGCAGTTCTTC	CASSESRFEQFF
TRBD1	TRBV28	NA	TRBJ2-6	TGTGCCAGCACCTCCGGGACAGGGGAAGTGAGGGCCAACGTCCTGACTTTC	CASTSGTGEVRANVLTF
NA	TRBV5-6	NA	TRBJ2-7	TGTGCCAGCAGCTTTGGCACCTCCTACGAGCAGTACTTC	CASSFGTSYEQYF
TRBD1	TRBV7-2	NA	TRBJ1-1	TGTGCCAGCAGCTTAGACAGGGGGTCCACTGAAGCTTTCTTT	CASSLDRGSTEAFF
NA	TRBV19	NA	TRBJ2-3	TGTGCCAGTAGAGCCAGAGGGGAAGGGGGTACGCAGTATTTT	CASRARGEGGTQYF
NA	TRBV11-3	NA	TRBJ2-2	TGTGCCAGCAGCTTAGTTTCGGCAGGACTAAACACCGGGGAGCTGTTTTTT	CASSLVSAGLNTGELFF
TRBD1	TRBV27	NA	TRBJ2-5	TGTGCCAGCAGTTTATCGGGGGACAGGTACGAGACCCAGTACTTC	CASSLSGDRYETQYF
TRBD1	TRBV23-1	NA	TRBJ1-3	TGCGCCAGCAGGCCCGGGACAGGGGGACTCTCTGGAAACACCATATATTTT	CASRPGTGGLSGNTIYF
NA	TRBV11-2	NA	TRBJ1-1	TGTGCCAGCAGCCGGGGACACTGGAACACTGAAGCTTTCTTT	CASSRGHWNTEAFF
TRBD1	TRBV29-1	few	TRBJ2-1	TGCAGCGTTGGGACAGGACACAATGAGCAGTTCTTC	CSVGTGHNEQFF
NA	TRBV18	NA	TRBJ1-1	TGTGCCAGCTCACCCGATGTTCCTTCGGGAGGCACTGAAGCTTTCTTT	CASSPDVPSGGTEAFF
TRBD1	TRBV30	once	TRBJ1-1	TGTGCCTGGAGTGCGCCGCAGGGGGCCGGGAACACTGAAGCTTTCTTT	CAWSAPQGAGNTEAFF
NA	TRBV19	once	TRBJ2-5	TGTGCCAGTAGTATAGATAAGGAGGGACAGCGAGAAGAGACCCAGTACTTC	CASSIDKEGQREETQYF
NA	TRBV3-1/TRBV3-2	NA	TRBJ2-1	TGTGCCAGCAGCCAGTATACAGGGAGGGGTGAGCAGTTCTTC	CASSQYTGRGEQFF
TRBD2	TRBV29-1	NA	TRBJ2-1	TGCAGCGTTGAGGGACTAGCGGGGGCGCTTGACTACAATGAGCAGTTCTTC	CSVEGLAGALDYNEQFF
NA	TRBV7-9	NA	TRBJ2-2	TGTGCCAGCAGCCGCGGACTAATCACCGGGGAGCTGTTTTTT	CASSRGLITGELFF
NA	TRBV7-9	NA	TRBJ1-5	TGTGCCAGCAGCTTCTCCGGCGTGGCAGGTCAGCCCCAGCATTTT	CASSFSGVAGQPQHF
NA	TRBV30	NA	TRBJ2-3	TGTGCCTGGAGTGTGGGTGGGAGCGCAGATACGCAGTATTTT	CAWSVGGSADTQYF
TRBD2	TRBV24-1	NA	TRBJ2-1	TGTGCCACCAGTGACTCCGGGACTAGCGAGAACAATGAGCAGTTCTTC	CATSDSGTSENNEQFF
TRBD1	TRBV19	NA	TRBJ1-2	TGTGCCAGTAGTCGGCAGACAGGGTATGGCTACACCTTC	CASSRQTGYGYTF
NA	TRBV2	NA	TRBJ1-4	TGTGCCAGCAGTGACCCGGGGGTGGGTAATGAAAAACTGTTTTTT	CASSDPGVGNEKLFF
TRBD1	TRBV2	NA	TRBJ2-5	TGTGCCAGCAGTGAATTGCAGGGGGCAGGGTCCCAGTACTTC	CASSELQGAGSQYF
NA	TRBV9	NA	TRBJ1-1	TGTGCCAGCAGCGTAGCAGGTGGTGAAGCTTTCTTT	CASSVAGGEAFF
NA	TRBV5-1	NA	TRBJ1-6	TGCGCCAGCAGCCAGAAGATACAGGGCACCTATAATTCACCCCTCCACTTT	CASSQKIQGTYNSPLHF
NA	TRBV9	NA	TRBJ2-2	TGTGCCAGCAGCGTAAATCCAGGGAACACCGGGGAGCTGTTTTTT	CASSVNPGNTGELFF
TRBD1	TRBV7-8	NA	TRBJ1-3	TGTGCCAGCAGCAAGGGACAGGGGAGCTCTGGAAACACCATATATTTT	CASSKGQGSSGNTIYF
TRBD1	TRBV11-2	NA	TRBJ2-3	TGTGCCAGCAGCCCCGGACAGGGTGGGCAGTATTTT	CASSPGQGGQYF
NA	TRBV19	NA	TRBJ2-5	TGTGCCAGTAGTATAAGAATGGGCAGATTCAACCAAGAGACCCAGTACTTC	CASSIRMGRFNQETQYF